These 18 T cell receptor beta chains were sequenced from one sample in a study of siplizumab effects on memory and regulatory T cells. Measured with immunoSEQ multiplex PCR; TCRdb has only the in-frame clones, and not every one. The sample shows some 120,000 clones, roughly 94% of them seen only once. The source material was non-Treg CD4+ T cells sorted from blood. Receptors were obtained from a human donor in good health.

This clone was observed once. The rearrangement uses TRBV18 and TRBJ1-5; perhaps TRBD1 as D (5 bases). The V and J ends lost 3 bases and 3 bases respectively, with 12 bases between them. This CDR3 spans 15 amino acids. From germline, CDR1 is KGHSH and CDR2 LQKENI. CDR3 sequence reads: CASSPLGDTNQPQHF. Here the CDR3 DNA reads TGTGCCAGCTCACCGTTGGGGGATACCAATCAGCCCCAGCATTTT.

The V gene is TRBV9, the J gene TRBJ2-2; 10 positions match TRBD2. Germline V lookup: CDR1 SGDLS, CDR2 YYNGEE. J was trimmed by 2 bases and V by 3 bases; bases with no gene match: 7. CDR3 size: 17 residues. This CDR3 is CASSGQREGRNTGELFF. DNA of the CDR3: TGTGCCAGCAGCGGGCAGCGGGAGGGCCGTAACACCGGGGAGCTGTTTTTT.

The chain combines TRBV7-9 with TRBJ2-7, with 9 bases matching TRBD1. CDR3 size: 15 residues. Germline V gene sequence: CDR1 SEHNR, CDR2 FQNEAQ (reference sequence). Trimming cost V 4 bases and J 6 bases; bases outside gene matches: 10. The CDR3: CASSSLGQGLREQYF. The CDR3 coding sequence is TGTGCCAGCAGCTCACTGGGACAGGGACTCCGCGAGCAGTACTTC. The whole variable domain, remainder taken from reference TRBV7-9 and TRBJ2-7, is DTGVSQNPRHKITKRGQNVTFRCDPISEHNRLYWYRQTLGQGPEFLTYFQNEAQLEKSRLLSDRFSAERPKGSFSTLEIQRTEQGDSAMYLCASSSLGQGLREQYFGPGTRLTVT.

The chain uses TRBV7-2 and TRBJ1-5; D perhaps matches TRBD1 (5 bases). Trimming removed 1 base at V and 7 bases at J, with 17 bases between. This CDR3 region has 16 residues. Looked up from germline, CDR1 is SGHTA and CDR2 is FQGNSA. The CDR3 spells CASSLGSQGRNQPQHF. The CDR3 region has the DNA TGTGCCAGCAGCTTAGGCTCGCAGGGACGGAACCAGCCCCAGCATTTT.

This clone was counted once. The chain uses TRBV10-3 and TRBJ2-5, with D perhaps matching TRBD2 (5 bases). In germline, CDR1 is ENHRY, CDR2 SYGVKD. The CDR3 covers 15 residues. Trimming left V 5 bases short and J 8 bases short, with 21 bases between. The CDR3 here is CAISPFSTEESTQYF. In nucleotides, the CDR3 is TGTGCCATCAGTCCTTTCAGCACGGAGGAATCAACCCAGTACTTC.

This clone appeared once. The chain combines TRBV6-4 with TRBJ2-1; 11 bases agree with TRBD2. Trimming took 7 bases from V and 0 from J; bases not matched to a gene: 5. Germline-derived CDR1 and CDR2 are MRHNA and SNTAGT. The CDR3 runs to 16 residues. The CDR3 loop reads CASKTLAGGSYNEQFF. In DNA form, the CDR3 reads TGTGCCAGCAAGACCCTAGCGGGAGGCTCCTACAATGAGCAGTTCTTC.

A few counts support this clone. The chain combines TRBV5-1 with TRBJ1-5; tentative D call: TRBD1 (5 bases). Germline CDR1 and CDR2: SGHRS and YFSETQ. The CDR3 loop spans 15 amino acids. V was cut by 2 bases and J by 0 bases, with 9 bases left in between. The CDR3 coding sequence is TGCGCCAGCAGCTTTCTAGGGGATAGCAATCAGCCCCAGCATTTT. Translated: CASSFLGDSNQPQHF.

The rearrangement uses TRBV5-4 and TRBJ2-7, with unresolved D. CDR1 is SGHNT, CDR2 YYREEE, per germline (reference sequence). CDR3 length equals 14 residues. Deletions cut 4 bases from V and 3 bases from J, with 14 bases between. CDR3 nucleotides: TGTGCCAGCAGCCGCAAGACCAACCTCTACGAGCAGTACTTC. Translating gives CASSRKTNLYEQYF. Based on the CDR3 plus reference TRBV5-4 and TRBJ2-7, the full variable domain is ETGVTQSPTHLIKTRGQQVTLRCSSQSGHNTVSWYQQALGQGPQFIFQYYREEENGRGNFPPRFSGLQFPNYSSELNVNALELDDSALYLCASSRKTNLYEQYFGPGTRLTVT.

This clone was seen just once. The chain joins TRBV6-6 to TRBJ2-7, with TRBD2 matching 10 bases. The V gene end was trimmed by 0 bases and the J gene end by 3 bases; junction bases not matched to a gene: 5. Germline CDR1 MNHNY, CDR2 SVGAGI (reference sequence). This CDR3 contains 16 residues. The CDR3 sequence is CASSYSRTSGNYEQYF. The CDR3 DNA reads as TGTGCCAGCAGTTACTCGCGGACTAGCGGAAACTACGAGCAGTACTTC.

V gene TRBV18 combines with J gene TRBJ2-5; D may be TRBD1 (6 bases). The V and J ends lost 4 bases and 2 bases respectively, with 11 bases between them. The CDR3 has 14 residues. Germline V lookup: CDR1 KGHSH, CDR2 LQKENI. CDR3 in DNA: TGTGCCAGCTCACTTACAGGACAGCAAGAGACCCAGTACTTC. This gives the protein CASSLTGQQETQYF.

The V and J genes are TRBV18 and TRBJ2-6; D is unresolved. The germline V and J ends were trimmed by 1 base and 1 base, with 14 bases remaining between them. Germline V gene sequence: CDR1 KGHSH, CDR2 LQKENI. This CDR3 has 18 residues. CDR3 DNA: TGTGCCAGCTCACCACTACCAACCGTGGAATCTGGGGCCAACGTCCTGACTTTC. Translation: CASSPLPTVESGANVLTF.

The chain recombines TRBV6-5 with TRBJ2-3; 10 nucleotides line up with TRBD1. V lost 6 bases to trimming and J lost 5 bases; unmatched junction nucleotides: 5. This CDR3 has 14 amino acids. Germline-derived CDR1 and CDR2 are MNHEY and SVGAGI. The CDR3 coding sequence is TGTGCCAGCAGAAAGACAGGGGGCCAAGATACGCAGTATTTT. As protein: CASRKTGGQDTQYF.

CDR3 sequence: CASSDERDSPLHF. The CDR3, as DNA: TGTGCCAGCAGTGACGAGAGGGATTCACCCCTCCACTTT. V and J are TRBV6-4 and TRBJ1-6, with D uncertain. Germline CDR1 reads MRHNA; CDR2 reads SNTAGT. Trimming stripped 2 bases from V and 8 bases from J, with 7 bases between. The CDR3 is made up of 13 amino acids.

This rearrangement joins TRBV7-2 to TRBJ1-5, with D possibly TRBD1 on 6 matching bases. This CDR3 contains 15 residues. Germline loops: CDR1 SGHTA, CDR2 FQGNSA. V lost 1 base and J lost 7, with 14 bases in between. As DNA, the CDR3 is TGTGCCAGCAGCTTAGGAGGGCAGGGGCACCAGCCCCAGCATTTT. This sequence encodes CASSLGGQGHQPQHF.

The J gene is TRBJ2-1, the V gene TRBV5-5; 14 nucleotides match TRBD2. The CDR3 sequence is 15 residues long. The germline V gene has CDR1 SGHKS and CDR2 YYEKEE (reference sequence). With 4 bases clipped from V and 15 bases from J, the junction kept 12 bases outside the gene matches. The CDR3 is CASSLRGTSGSPRFF. CDR3 nucleotide sequence: TGTGCCAGCAGCCTGAGAGGGACTAGCGGGAGTCCAAGGTTCTTC.

This sequence joins TRBV18 and TRBJ2-1; the match to TRBD2 covers 12 bases. Losses at the gene ends were 5 bases for V and 9 bases for J; bases not matched to a gene: 11. Germline V gene sequence: CDR1 KGHSH, CDR2 LQKENI. This CDR3 has 16 residues. CDR3 in amino acids: CASSANLAGGPGEQFF. CDR3 DNA: TGTGCCAGCTCAGCCAACCTAGCGGGGGGGCCTGGTGAGCAGTTCTTC.

The chain uses TRBV27 and TRBJ2-7; 8 positions match TRBD2. CDR1 is MNHEY, CDR2 SMNVEV, per germline (reference sequence). V was clipped by 5 bases and J by 5 bases; unmatched bases: 14. This CDR3 has 16 residues. CDR3 nucleotide sequence: TGTGCCAGCAGTCGCCCTCTGGCGGGAGGAGCCCACGAGCAGTACTTC. The encoded protein is CASSRPLAGGAHEQYF.

V and J are TRBV5-1 and TRBJ2-1, with TRBD1 matching 8 bases. Trimming at V came to 0 bases and at J to 2 bases, leaving 4 bases not matched to a gene. Germline-derived CDR1 and CDR2 are SGHRS and YFSETQ. The CDR3 runs to 16 residues. The chain's CDR3 is CASSLVDRGAYNEQFF. In DNA form, the CDR3 reads TGCGCCAGCAGCTTGGTTGACAGGGGTGCCTACAATGAGCAGTTCTTC.